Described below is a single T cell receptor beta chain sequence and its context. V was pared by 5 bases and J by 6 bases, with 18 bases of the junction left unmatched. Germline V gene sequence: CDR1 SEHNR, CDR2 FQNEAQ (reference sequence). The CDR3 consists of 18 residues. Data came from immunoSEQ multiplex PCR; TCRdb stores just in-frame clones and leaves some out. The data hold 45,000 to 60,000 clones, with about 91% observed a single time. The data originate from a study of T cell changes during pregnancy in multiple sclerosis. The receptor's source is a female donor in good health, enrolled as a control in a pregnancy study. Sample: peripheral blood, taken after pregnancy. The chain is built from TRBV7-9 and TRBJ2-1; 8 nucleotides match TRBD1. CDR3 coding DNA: TGTGCCAGCAGCCCAGGGGGCCCTTTCCTTGCCCTCGGCAATGAGCAGTTCTTC. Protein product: CASSPGGPFLALGNEQFF.